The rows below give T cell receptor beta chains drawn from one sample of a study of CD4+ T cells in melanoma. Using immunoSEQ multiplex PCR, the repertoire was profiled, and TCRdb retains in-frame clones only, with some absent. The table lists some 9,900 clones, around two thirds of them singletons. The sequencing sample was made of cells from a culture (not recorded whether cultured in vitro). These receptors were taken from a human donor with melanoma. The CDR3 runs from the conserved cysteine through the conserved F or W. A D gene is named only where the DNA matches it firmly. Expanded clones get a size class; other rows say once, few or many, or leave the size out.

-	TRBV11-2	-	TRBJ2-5	TGTGCCAGCAGCTTAGTGGGGGGTCGAGAGACCCAGTACTTC	CASSLVGGRETQYF
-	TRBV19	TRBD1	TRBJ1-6	TGTGCCAGTAACTGGGGACAGGAGAATTCACCCCTCCACTTT	CASNWGQENSPLHF
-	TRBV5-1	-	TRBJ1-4	TGCGCCAGCAGCTTGGCCTCAACGGCAGAAAAACTGTTTTTT	CASSLASTAEKLFF
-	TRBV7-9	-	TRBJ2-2	TGTGCCACCCAACCCCGCGGGGCTGACGGGGAGCTGTTTTTT	CATQPRGADGELFF
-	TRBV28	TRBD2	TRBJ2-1	TGTGCCAGTACCAAACGGGGGGGCAATAATGAGCAGTTCTTC	CASTKRGGNNEQFF
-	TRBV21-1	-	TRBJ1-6	TGTGCCAGCAGCGGTATGAGGCTTAATTCACCCCTCCACTTT	CASSGMRLNSPLHF
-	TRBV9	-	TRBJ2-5	TGTGCCAGCAGCGTAGGAGGGCGGCGGGGGCATGGGACCCAGTACTTC	CASSVGGRRGHGTQYF
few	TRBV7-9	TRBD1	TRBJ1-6	TGTGCCAGCAGCTTAGCTCACAGGGGCGGGAATTCACCCCTCCACTTT	CASSLAHRGGNSPLHF
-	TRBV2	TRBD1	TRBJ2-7	TGTGCCAGCAAACGACAGGGGGCTTGGGAGCAGTACTTC	CASKRQGAWEQYF
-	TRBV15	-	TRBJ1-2	TGTGCCACCAGGAGTACACGGGAGCACTATGGCTACACCTTC	CATRSTREHYGYTF
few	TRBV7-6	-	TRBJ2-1	TGTGCCAGCAGCTTAAGTGGTCCCTACAATGAGCAGTTCTTC	CASSLSGPYNEQFF
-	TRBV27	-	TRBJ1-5	TGTGCCAGCAGTTTGTCGGGTTTTGGGCCCCAGCATTTT	CASSLSGFGPQHF